Detailed here is one TCR beta chain. No antigen is known for it. This CDR3 has 15 amino acids. Looked up from germline, CDR1 is MDHEN and CDR2 is SYDVKM. V was cut by 8 bases and J by 2 bases, with 18 bases left in between. CD8+ and CD4+ T cells from blood underwent TCR beta sequencing, which was carried out in a high-throughput format. These data originate in a study of CD8 T cells in Susac syndrome. Random hexamers were used to reverse transcribe an amount of roughly 0.45 to 1 ug RNA. The CDR3 of TCR beta was amplified by immunoSEQ multiplex PCR across 54 Vbeta and 13 Jbeta. Each CDR3 protein gets one entry after TCRdb re-called the immunoSEQ multiplex PCR reads with MiXCR. The repertoire includes about 120,000 distinct CDR3 sequences, 85% to 95% of them detected once, and 0.093% sits in the top ten. Overall study findings and caveats: Regarding the TCR sequencing and HLA analysis, the study admitted that a relatively small number of individuals were involved.

The clonotype was recovered from a human donor with multiple sclerosis. Sequencing was performed on CD4+ T cells from PBMCs. V usage is TRBV28 and J usage is TRBJ1-1, with a tentative D call TRBD1 (6 bases). The CDR3 DNA reads TGTGCCAGCGCAGAGAGGACAGCACTAAACACTGAAGCTTTCTTT. Its translation is CASAERTALNTEAFF.